The rows below give T cell receptor beta chains drawn from one sample of a study of T cells after yellow fever vaccination. In TCRdb, the 5' RACE reads were re-called with MiXCR into one record per CDR3 protein. The sample consists of 200,000 to 300,000 distinct CDR3 sequences, roughly 6.3% of them appearing once. The input for sequencing was CD4+ T cells sorted from PBMCs, taken on the day of the yellow fever booster vaccination. These receptors all stem from a man aged 25-40 years who received the YFV17D yellow fever vaccine. Each CDR3 is given with its conserved first and last residue. D genes are given only for firm matches. Not all rows give a size; the values are once, few, many and, for expanded clones, a class.

D	V	size	J	length	CDR3	DNA
.	TRBV20-1	many	TRBJ2-1	15	CSARDLGRAYNEQFF	TGCAGTGCTAGAGATTTGGGCCGAGCCTACAATGAGCAGTTCTTC
.	TRBV10-3	few	TRBJ1-5	14	CAISAGASNQPQHF	TGTGCCATCAGCGCAGGGGCTTCCAATCAGCCCCAGCATTTT
TRBD1	TRBV18	.	TRBJ2-3	14	CASSQGAAPDTQYF	TGTGCCAGCTCACAGGGGGCCGCTCCAGATACGCAGTATTTT
.	TRBV29-1	.	TRBJ1-1	12	CSCNIGRAEAFF	TGCAGCTGTAATATCGGGAGGGCTGAAGCTTTCTTT
.	TRBV7-8	many	TRBJ2-3	15	CASSSRESSTDTQYF	TGTGCCAGCAGTTCAAGGGAGTCTAGCACAGATACGCAGTATTTT
TRBD1	TRBV24-1	.	TRBJ2-2	17	CATSPGPGTGVTGELFF	TGTGCCACCAGTCCTGGGCCCGGGACAGGGGTCACCGGGGAGCTGTTTTTT
TRBD2	TRBV7-9	many	TRBJ2-3	17	CASSLAPPSGRTDTQYF	TGTGCCAGCAGCTTAGCCCCCCCCAGCGGGAGAACAGATACGCAGTATTTT
.	TRBV7-2	many	TRBJ1-1	15	CASSLEAIKNTEAFF	TGTGCCAGCAGCTTAGAGGCCATTAAGAACACTGAAGCTTTCTTT
.	TRBV20-1	.	TRBJ2-7	11	CGGLGSNEQYF	TGCGGTGGTTTAGGGTCAAACGAGCAGTACTTC
TRBD2	TRBV6-2/TRBV6-3	.	TRBJ2-1	13	CASSTLAGGEQFF	TGTGCCAGCAGTACCTTAGCGGGAGGGGAGCAGTTCTTC
.	TRBV4-3	.	TRBJ1-3	18	CASSLRASARDSGNTIYF	TGCGCCAGCAGCCTCCGAGCGAGCGCCCGTGACTCTGGAAACACCATATATTTT
.	TRBV6-5	few	TRBJ2-7	14	CASSYSVANYEQYF	TGTGCCAGCAGTTACTCGGTCGCTAACTACGAGCAGTACTTC
TRBD2	TRBV5-1	many	TRBJ2-1	16	CASSFMREGPLNEQFF	TGCGCCAGCAGCTTTATGAGGGAGGGCCCCCTCAATGAGCAGTTCTTC
.	TRBV18	.	TRBJ2-1	16	CASSPLVEGPYNEQFF	TGTGCCAGCTCACCACTAGTGGAGGGCCCCTACAATGAGCAGTTCTTC
.	TRBV18	many	TRBJ2-4	16	CASSPPVGGLKNIQYF	TGTGCCAGCTCACCACCGGTGGGAGGCCTCAAAAACATTCAGTACTTC
TRBD2	TRBV7-9	many	TRBJ2-1	15	CASSFGGAGDNEQFF	TGTGCCAGCAGCTTCGGAGGGGCGGGAGACAATGAGCAGTTCTTC
.	TRBV18	few	TRBJ2-7	14	CASSLDSRDYEQYF	TGTGCCAGCTCATTGGACAGTAGGGACTACGAGCAGTACTTC
TRBD1	TRBV7-2	.	TRBJ2-5	14	CASSPDRGRKTQYF	TGTGCCAGCAGCCCAGACAGGGGGCGGAAGACCCAGTACTTC
.	TRBV7-2	.	TRBJ2-2	15	CASSPGGLGSGELFF	TGTGCCAGCAGCCCCGGGGGGCTAGGATCCGGGGAGCTGTTTTTT
TRBD2	TRBV7-9	many	TRBJ2-2	16	CASRLAGGRGTGELFF	TGTGCCAGCAGGTTAGCGGGAGGCCGCGGCACCGGGGAGCTGTTTTTT
TRBD1	TRBV29-1	.	TRBJ1-2	13	CSVRTGGDYGYTF	TGCAGCGTTCGGACAGGGGGTGACTATGGCTACACCTTC
.	TRBV12-3/TRBV12-4	few	TRBJ1-5	13	CASSNLAVQPQHF	TGTGCCAGCAGCAACCTGGCTGTTCAGCCCCAGCATTTT
.	TRBV5-6	.	TRBJ2-1	18	CASILTPIVQGARNEQFF	TGTGCCAGCATCTTGACCCCGATTGTCCAAGGCGCCCGCAATGAGCAGTTCTTC
.	TRBV4-3	.	TRBJ2-7	15	CASSHARSETYEQYF	TGCGCCAGCAGCCACGCGCGCTCTGAAACCTACGAGCAGTACTTC
.	TRBV5-1	few	TRBJ1-2	14	CASSPREGRSGYTF	TGCGCCAGCAGCCCCCGGGAGGGGCGGAGTGGCTACACCTTC
TRBD1	TRBV6-5	many	TRBJ2-7	14	CASSFDRVTYEQYF	TGTGCCAGCAGTTTCGACAGGGTCACCTACGAGCAGTACTTC
.	TRBV10-3	.	TRBJ2-7	14	CAISGTPVSYEQYF	TGTGCCATCAGCGGTACCCCAGTCTCCTACGAGCAGTACTTC
.	TRBV28	.	TRBJ2-6	14	CASSYNSGANVLTF	TGTGCCAGCAGTTATAATTCTGGGGCCAACGTCCTGACTTTC
TRBD2	TRBV9	.	TRBJ2-1	16	CASSPKTGREGDEQFF	TGTGCCAGCAGCCCAAAGACGGGACGGGAGGGAGATGAGCAGTTCTTC